This TCR beta chain emerged from a study of brain T cells in children with intractable seizures. From germline, CDR1 is LGHDT and CDR2 YNNKEL (reference sequence). With 3 bases removed from V and 0 bases from J, the gap between germline ends came to 11 bases. This CDR3 comprises 15 residues. The sample's time point: blood from clinic visit 5 months post-surgery; TSC patient then seizure free. Here immunoSEQ multiplex PCR was the method, and the copy in TCRdb shows in-frame clones only, minus some. The sample has 340,000 or so clones; roughly 92% are singletons. This sequence joins TRBV3-1 (or the pseudogene TRBV3-2) and TRBJ2-5, with D tentatively TRBD2 (6 bases). The sequencing used peripheral blood, collected roughly 5 months after surgery. This receptor was taken from a boy less than two years old with tuberous sclerosis and intractable seizures. CDR3 amino acids: CASSHGDLYQETQYF. The CDR3 bases are TGTGCCAGCAGCCACGGGGACTTGTACCAAGAGACCCAGTACTTC.